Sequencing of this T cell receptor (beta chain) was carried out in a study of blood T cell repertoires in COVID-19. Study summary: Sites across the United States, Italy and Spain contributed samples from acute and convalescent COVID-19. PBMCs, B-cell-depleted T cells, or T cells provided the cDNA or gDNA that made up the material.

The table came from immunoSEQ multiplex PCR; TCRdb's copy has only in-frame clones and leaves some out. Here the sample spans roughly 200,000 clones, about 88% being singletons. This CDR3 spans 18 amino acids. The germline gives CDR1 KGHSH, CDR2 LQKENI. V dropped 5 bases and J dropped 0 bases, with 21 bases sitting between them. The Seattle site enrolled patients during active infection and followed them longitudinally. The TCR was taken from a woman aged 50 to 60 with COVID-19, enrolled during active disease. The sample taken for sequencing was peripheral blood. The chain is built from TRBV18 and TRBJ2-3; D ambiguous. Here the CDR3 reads CASSSPITKSFSTDTQYF. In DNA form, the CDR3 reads TGTGCCAGCTCATCCCCGATAACTAAATCCTTTAGCACAGATACGCAGTATTTT.